The 16 T cell receptor beta chains given below trace back to one sample, sequenced in a study of blood T cell repertoires in COVID-19. Using immunoSEQ multiplex PCR, the repertoire was profiled, and TCRdb retains in-frame clones only, with some absent. The table has fewer than 250,000 clones, 70% to 90% seen once. Sequences were obtained from peripheral blood. These receptors all come from a man aged 35-49 years with acute or convalescent COVID-19.

The rearrangement links TRBV7-2 to TRBJ1-2, with 9 nucleotides matching TRBD1. The V and J ends lost 3 bases and 7 bases, in that order; junction bases with no gene match: 15. The length of the CDR3 is 17 residues. Germline V gene lookup returns CDR1 SGHTA and CDR2 FQGNSA. CDR3 nucleotides: TGTGCCAGCAGCTTGATACCCCTGCCCGGGACAGGGTTTGGCTACACCTTC. Translation: CASSLIPLPGTGFGYTF.

V and J are TRBV5-1 and TRBJ2-1; unclear D gene. With 4 bases removed from V and 7 bases from J, the gap between germline ends came to 9 bases. CDR3 length: 12 residues. CDR1 is SGHRS and CDR2 is YFSETQ in the germline V gene. The CDR3 DNA reads TGCGCCAGCAGCCCCAGGTCAAATGAGCAGTTCTTC. This translates into CASSPRSNEQFF.

This chain uses TRBV6-5 with TRBJ1-5; weak D call: TRBD1 (6 bases). The CDR3 has 14 residues. V gave up 7 bases and J gave up 1 base, with 11 bases separating them. Germline V gene lookup returns CDR1 MNHEY and CDR2 SVGAGI. This CDR3 is CASKRDNSNQPQHF. In nucleotides, the CDR3 is TGTGCCAGCAAGCGGGACAACAGCAATCAGCCCCAGCATTTT.

CDR3 in amino acids: CSTRGSSYEQYF. The CDR3 bases are TGTTCCACCAGGGGGAGCTCCTACGAGCAGTACTTC. The chain couples TRBV28 to TRBJ2-7, with 7 bases aligning to TRBD1. Germline V gene data show CDR1 as MDHEN and CDR2 as SYDVKM. CDR3 size: 12 residues.

The rearrangement links TRBV6-1 to TRBJ1-1; D possibly corresponds to TRBD1 (5 bases). Germline CDR1 reads MNHNS; CDR2 reads SASEGT. The length of the CDR3 is 12 residues. Trimming pared 2 bases from V and 8 bases from J, leaving 9 bases between. Here the CDR3 reads CASSESGGEAFF. The CDR3, as DNA: TGTGCCAGCAGTGAATCTGGGGGGGAAGCTTTCTTT.

This clone was counted once. The V and J genes are TRBV11-2 and TRBJ1-1; D call uncertain. The CDR3 sequence is 13 residues long. V lost 5 bases and J 2 bases, leaving 9 bases between the germline ends. The germline V gene encodes CDR1 SGHAT and CDR2 FQNNGV. The CDR3 DNA sequence: TGTGCCAGCAGCCCGACACGTAACACTGAAGCTTTCTTT. This gives the protein CASSPTRNTEAFF. Filled out from reference TRBV11-2 and TRBJ1-1, the complete variable domain reads EAGVAQSPRYKIIEKRQSVAFWCNPISGHATLYWYQQILGQGPKLLIQFQNNGVVDDSQLPKDRFSAERLKGVDSTLKIQPAKLEDSAVYLCASSPTRNTEAFFGQGTRLTVV.

This chain uses TRBV5-1 with TRBJ1-2, with 7 bases aligning to TRBD1. The CDR3 is made up of 15 amino acids. The V gene end was trimmed by 0 bases and the J gene end by 6 bases; junction bases not matched to a gene: 8. Germline V gene lookup returns CDR1 SGHRS and CDR2 YFSETQ. CDR3 region: CASSLGQGSYNGYTF. CDR3 DNA: TGCGCCAGCAGCTTGGGACAGGGTAGTTATAATGGCTACACCTTC.

J is TRBJ1-2 and V is TRBV27; 10 positions match TRBD1. The CDR3 length is 15 residues. The J segment lost 4 bases and the V segment lost 6 bases, leaving 8 bases of the junction unmatched. Germline V lookup: CDR1 MNHEY, CDR2 SMNVEV (reference sequence). The CDR3 here is CASRSTGGASYGYTF. CDR3 bases: TGTGCCAGCAGGTCGACAGGGGGCGCGAGCTATGGCTACACCTTC.

V and J are TRBV6-5 and TRBJ1-1, with D perhaps matching TRBD1 (6 bases). Trimming removed 5 bases from V and 1 base from J, with 14 bases in between. CDR1 and CDR2 (germline): MNHEY, SVGAGI. The CDR3 extends over 15 amino acids. The DNA for the CDR3 is TGTGCCAGCAGTCCACAGGGATTCGAGAACACTGAAGCTTTCTTT. As protein: CASSPQGFENTEAFF.

The sample holds one count of this clone. The J gene is TRBJ2-7, the V gene TRBV29-1; 10 bases line up with TRBD1. The CDR3 runs 13 residues. V gave up 4 bases and J gave up 7 bases; unmatched junction bases: 7. Per germline, CDR1 SQVTM and CDR2 ANQGSEA. The CDR3 sequence: CSVVRGQGLEQYF. The CDR3, as DNA: TGCAGCGTTGTAAGGGGACAGGGGTTGGAGCAGTACTTC.

V and J are TRBV12-3 or TRBV12-4 and TRBJ1-1, with TRBD1 as a possible D gene (5 bases). Trimming removed 6 bases from V and 5 bases from J, with 10 bases in between. The CDR3 has 12 residues. The CDR3 DNA follows: TGTGCCAGCAGCATCCAGGGTACTGAAGCTTTCTTT. Amino acids: CASSIQGTEAFF.

A note on this clone: Different DNA sequences within this sample yield the same CDR3. The rearrangement uses TRBV9 and TRBJ2-1; TRBD2 is a possible D gene (6 bases). V lost 1 base and J 1 base, leaving 15 bases between the germline ends. This CDR3 spans 17 amino acids. Looked up from germline, CDR1 is SGDLS and CDR2 is YYNGEE. The CDR3 sequence: CASSVSIGGGSYNEQFF. The DNA of the CDR3 is TGTGCCAGCAGCGTATCGATCGGGGGAGGTTCCTACAATGAGCAGTTCTTC. The full variable domain, its missing parts supplied by reference TRBV9 and TRBJ2-1, is DSGVTQTPKHLITATGQRVTLRCSPRSGDLSVYWYQQSLDQGLQFLIQYYNGEERAKGNILERFSAQQFPDLHSELNLSSLELGDSALYFCASSVSIGGGSYNEQFFGPGTRLTVL.

The CDR3: CASRPPNGRDGRYQETQYF. CDR3 in DNA: TGTGCCAGCAGACCTCCAAATGGGCGAGACGGGAGGTACCAAGAGACCCAGTACTTC. The chain recombines TRBV28 with TRBJ2-5; 7 nucleotides align to TRBD2. The CDR3 covers 19 residues. J was trimmed by 0 bases and V by 6 bases; bases with no gene match: 19. CDR1 and CDR2 (germline): MDHEN, SYDVKM.

The chain recombines TRBV6-5 with TRBJ1-2; 7 bases fit TRBD1. Germline CDR1 is MNHEY and CDR2 is SVGAGI. The CDR3 is made up of 12 amino acids. The V gene end was trimmed by 8 bases and the J gene end by 5 bases; junction bases not matched to a gene: 5. The CDR3 DNA follows: TGTGCCAGCTTGGGACAGTATTATGGCTACACCTTC. Translated: CASLGQYYGYTF.

This chain links TRBV3-1 (or the pseudogene TRBV3-2) with TRBJ2-5, with unresolved D. The germline CDR1 and CDR2 sequences are LGHDT and YNNKEL (reference sequence). V was shortened by 5 bases and J by 3 bases, with 4 bases between the two germline ends. The CDR3 consists of 11 residues. The CDR3 bases are TGTGCCAGCAGCGTCGAAGAGACCCAGTACTTC. This codes for CASSVEETQYF.

The chain uses TRBV4-2 and TRBJ2-1; D not certain. Germline V gene sequence: CDR1 LGHNA, CDR2 YNFKEQ. V was cut by 0 bases and J by 0 bases, with 9 bases left in between. The CDR3 extends over 16 amino acids. CDR3 in DNA: TGTGCCAGCAGCCAAGATTCAACGAGCTCCTACAATGAGCAGTTCTTC. It yields the protein CASSQDSTSSYNEQFF.